These T cell receptor beta chains were read from a single sample in a study of cytomegalovirus exposure and HLA in healthy donors. Method: immunoSEQ multiplex PCR; TCRdb's copy keeps in-frame clones and lacks some. Here the sample spans about 57,000 clones, approximately 83% being singletons. The sample was PBMCs. The receptors derive from a man aged 25 to 40 in good health and CMV-seronegative. Each CDR3 is given with its conserved first and last residue. The D gene is left open where the match is weak. Clone size is given for some rows only: seen once, a few or many times, or a class if the clone is expanded.

>.|TRBV5-5|.|TRBJ1-6
CASSLNSETAATSYNPPLHF
TGTGCCAGCAGCTTAAATAGCGAGACGGCAGCCACCTCCTATAATCCACCCCTCCACTTT
>.|TRBV7-8|.|TRBJ1-2
CASSPQQVQDGYTF
TGTGCCAGCAGCCCGCAACAGGTTCAGGATGGCTACACCTTC
>.|TRBV18|.|TRBJ2-7
CASSRGGTASYEQYF
TGTGCCAGCTCAAGGGGGGGTACAGCCTCCTACGAGCAGTACTTC
>.|TRBV10-3|.|TRBJ1-1
CAISARSENTEAFF
TGTGCCATCAGTGCGCGGTCGGAGAACACTGAAGCTTTCTTT
>once|TRBV20-1|.|TRBJ2-1
CSADYNNEQFF
TGCAGTGCGGACTATAACAATGAGCAGTTCTTC
>.|TRBV7-6|.|TRBJ2-5
CASSLSTYGGKETQYF
TGTGCCAGCAGCTTGTCGACTTATGGAGGGAAAGAGACCCAGTACTTC
>.|TRBV7-2|.|TRBJ2-7
CASSPFQASYEQYF
TGTGCCAGCAGCCCCTTTCAGGCCTCCTACGAGCAGTACTTC
>.|TRBV4-1|TRBD2|TRBJ2-1
CASSQEPPSGSYNEQFF
TGCGCCAGCAGCCAAGAGCCCCCTAGCGGGAGTTACAATGAGCAGTTCTTC
>few|TRBV11-3|.|TRBJ1-1
CASSSQGNTEAFF
TGTGCCAGCAGCTCACAGGGAAACACTGAAGCTTTCTTT
>.|TRBV5-4|TRBD1|TRBJ2-7
CASSPRGQGGSYEQYF
TGTGCCAGCAGCCCTAGGGGACAGGGAGGATCCTACGAGCAGTACTTC
>.|TRBV13|.|TRBJ1-1
CASSLGLQGVTEAFF
TGTGCCAGCAGCTTAGGCCTGCAGGGTGTCACTGAAGCTTTCTTT
>.|TRBV19|.|TRBJ1-5
CASSVSQRVRNQPQHF
TGTGCCAGTAGTGTGAGTCAACGGGTCCGCAATCAGCCCCAGCATTTT
>.|TRBV7-2|TRBD2|TRBJ2-7
CASSHGTSGYSYEQYF
TGTGCCAGCAGCCACGGGACTAGCGGTTACTCCTACGAGCAGTACTTC